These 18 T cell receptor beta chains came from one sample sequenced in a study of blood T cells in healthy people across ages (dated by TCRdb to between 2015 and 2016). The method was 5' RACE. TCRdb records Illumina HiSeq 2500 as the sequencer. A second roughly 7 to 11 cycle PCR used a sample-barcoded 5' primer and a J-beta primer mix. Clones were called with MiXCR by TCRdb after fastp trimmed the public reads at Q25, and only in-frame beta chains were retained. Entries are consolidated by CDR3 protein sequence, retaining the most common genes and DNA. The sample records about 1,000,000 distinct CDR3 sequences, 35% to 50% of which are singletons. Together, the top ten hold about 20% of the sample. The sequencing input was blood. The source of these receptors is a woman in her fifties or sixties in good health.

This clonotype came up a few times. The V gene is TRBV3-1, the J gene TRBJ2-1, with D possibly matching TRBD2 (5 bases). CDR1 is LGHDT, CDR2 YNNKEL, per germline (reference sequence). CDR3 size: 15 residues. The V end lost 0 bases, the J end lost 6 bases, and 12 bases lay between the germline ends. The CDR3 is CASSQDLAGRNEQFF. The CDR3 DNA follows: TGTGCCAGCAGCCAAGATCTGGCGGGTCGCAATGAGCAGTTCTTC.

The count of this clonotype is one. The CDR3 sequence is CASSIGTRLAGGYEQYF. The CDR3 DNA follows: TGTGCCAGCAGCATTGGTACGAGACTAGCGGGAGGCTACGAGCAGTACTTC. This chain connects TRBV5-6 to TRBJ2-4; TRBD2 aligns across 13 bases. The J call may be wrong; the DNA end is better matched by TRBJ2-7. This CDR3 spans 17 amino acids. Per germline, CDR1 SGHDT and CDR2 YYEEEE.

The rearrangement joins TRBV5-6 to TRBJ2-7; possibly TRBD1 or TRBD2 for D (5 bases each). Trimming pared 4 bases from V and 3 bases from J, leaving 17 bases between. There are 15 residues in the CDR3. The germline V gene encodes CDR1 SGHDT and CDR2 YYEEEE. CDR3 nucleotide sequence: TGTGCCAGCAGCGGGGCCGAGGGGCGAATCTACGAGCAGTACTTC. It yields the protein CASSGAEGRIYEQYF.

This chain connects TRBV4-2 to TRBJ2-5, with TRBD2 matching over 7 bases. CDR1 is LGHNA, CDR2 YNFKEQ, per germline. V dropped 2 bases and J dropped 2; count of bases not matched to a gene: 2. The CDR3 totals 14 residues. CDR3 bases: TGTGCCAGCAGCCAATCCGGGGGGCAAGAGACCCAGTACTTC. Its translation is CASSQSGGQETQYF.

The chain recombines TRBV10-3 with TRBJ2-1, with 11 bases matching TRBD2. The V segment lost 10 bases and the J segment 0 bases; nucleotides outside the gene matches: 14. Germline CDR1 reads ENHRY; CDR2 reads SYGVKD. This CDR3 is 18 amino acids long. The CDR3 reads CATLAGGNPSSSYNEQFF. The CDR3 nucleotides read TGTGCCACCCTAGCGGGGGGTAACCCGTCGAGCTCCTACAATGAGCAGTTCTTC.

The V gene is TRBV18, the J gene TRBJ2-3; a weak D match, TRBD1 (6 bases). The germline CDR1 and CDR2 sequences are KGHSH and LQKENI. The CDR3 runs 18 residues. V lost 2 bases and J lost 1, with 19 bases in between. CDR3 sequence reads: CASSPIPPTGPRTDTQYF. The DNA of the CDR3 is TGTGCCAGCTCACCAATCCCCCCCACAGGGCCTCGCACAGATACGCAGTATTTT.

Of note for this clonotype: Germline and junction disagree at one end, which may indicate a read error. The CDR3 DNA follows: TGTGCCAGCAGTCTGAGTTTCGGGACTAGCGACTACAATGAGCGGTACTTC. Protein sequence: CASSLSFGTSDYNERYF. The chain uses TRBV12-3 or TRBV12-4 and TRBJ2-1; 10 bases are a match to TRBD2. This CDR3 is 17 amino acids long.

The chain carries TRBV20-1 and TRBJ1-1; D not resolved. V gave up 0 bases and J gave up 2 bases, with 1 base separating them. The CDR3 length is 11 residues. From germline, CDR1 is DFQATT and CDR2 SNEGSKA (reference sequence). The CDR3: CSARDNTEAFF. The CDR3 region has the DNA TGCAGTGCTAGAGACAACACTGAAGCTTTCTTT.

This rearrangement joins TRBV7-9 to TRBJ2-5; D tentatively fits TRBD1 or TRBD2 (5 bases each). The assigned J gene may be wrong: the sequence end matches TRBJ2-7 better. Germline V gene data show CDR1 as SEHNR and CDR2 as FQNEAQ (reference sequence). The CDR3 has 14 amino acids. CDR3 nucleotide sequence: TGTGCCAGCAGCTTTACGGGACCTTTGGACGAGCAGTACTTC. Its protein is CASSFTGPLDEQYF.

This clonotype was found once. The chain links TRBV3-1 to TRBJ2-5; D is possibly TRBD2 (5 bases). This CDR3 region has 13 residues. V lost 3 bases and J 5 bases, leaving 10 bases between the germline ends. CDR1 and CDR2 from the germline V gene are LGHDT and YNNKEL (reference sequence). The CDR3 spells CASSHSEPETQYF. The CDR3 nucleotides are TGTGCCAGCAGCCATAGCGAACCGGAGACCCAGTACTTC.

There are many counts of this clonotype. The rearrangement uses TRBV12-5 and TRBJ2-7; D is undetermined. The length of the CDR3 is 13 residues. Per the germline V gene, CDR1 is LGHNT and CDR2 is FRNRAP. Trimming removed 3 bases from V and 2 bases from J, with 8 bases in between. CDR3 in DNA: TGTGCTAGTGGTTTATCCGAAGCCTACGAGCAGTACTTC. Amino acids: CASGLSEAYEQYF.

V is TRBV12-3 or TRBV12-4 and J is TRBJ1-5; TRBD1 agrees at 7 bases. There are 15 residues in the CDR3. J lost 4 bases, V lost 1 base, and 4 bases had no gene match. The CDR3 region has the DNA TGTGCCAGCAGTTTAGAGTCACAGGGGAATCAGCCCCAGCATTTT. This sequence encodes CASSLESQGNQPQHF.

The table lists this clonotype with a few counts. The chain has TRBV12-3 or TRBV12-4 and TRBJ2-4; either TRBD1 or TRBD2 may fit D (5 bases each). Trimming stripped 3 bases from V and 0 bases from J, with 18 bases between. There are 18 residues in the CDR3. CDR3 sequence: CASSFKGELRLAKNIQYF. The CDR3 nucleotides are TGTGCCAGCAGTTTTAAAGGGGAGCTCCGGCTAGCCAAAAACATTCAGTACTTC.

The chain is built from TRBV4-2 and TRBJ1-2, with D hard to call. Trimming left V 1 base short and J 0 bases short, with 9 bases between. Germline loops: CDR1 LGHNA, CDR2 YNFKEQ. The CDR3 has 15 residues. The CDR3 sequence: CASSQATDANYGYTF. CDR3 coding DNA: TGTGCCAGCAGCCAAGCAACGGACGCTAACTATGGCTACACCTTC.

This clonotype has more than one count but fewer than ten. This chain's CDR3 is CASSLDGFYGYTF. CDR3 coding DNA: TGTGCCAGCAGCTTAGACGGGTTCTATGGCTACACCTTC. The rearrangement joins TRBV7-2 to TRBJ1-2; D is uncertain. V lost 1 base and J lost 4, with 7 bases in between. The CDR3 has 13 residues. Germline lookup yields CDR1 SGHTA and CDR2 FQGNSA.

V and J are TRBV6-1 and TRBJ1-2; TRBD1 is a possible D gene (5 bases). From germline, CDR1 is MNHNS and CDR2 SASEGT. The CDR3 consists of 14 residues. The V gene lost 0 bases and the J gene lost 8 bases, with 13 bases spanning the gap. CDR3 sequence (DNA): TGTGCCAGCAGTGAAGCTGCAGGGTTGGAGGGCTACACCTTC. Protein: CASSEAAGLEGYTF.

CDR3 in DNA: TGCGCCAGCAGCTCACGGACTAGCGGGAGGGGTTCCAATGAGCAGTTCTTC. It translates to CASSSRTSGRGSNEQFF. The rearrangement links TRBV5-1 to TRBJ2-1; 15 bases are shared with TRBD2. Germline loops: CDR1 SGHRS, CDR2 YFSETQ. The V segment lost 3 bases and the J segment 6 bases; nucleotides outside the gene matches: 7. This CDR3 is built from 17 residues.

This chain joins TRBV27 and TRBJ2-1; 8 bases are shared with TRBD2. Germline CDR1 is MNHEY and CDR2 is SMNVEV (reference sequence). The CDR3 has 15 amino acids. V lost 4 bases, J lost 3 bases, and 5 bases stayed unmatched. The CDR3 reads CASSSGLGVYNEQFF. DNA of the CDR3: TGTGCCAGCAGTTCGGGACTAGGGGTCTACAATGAGCAGTTCTTC.